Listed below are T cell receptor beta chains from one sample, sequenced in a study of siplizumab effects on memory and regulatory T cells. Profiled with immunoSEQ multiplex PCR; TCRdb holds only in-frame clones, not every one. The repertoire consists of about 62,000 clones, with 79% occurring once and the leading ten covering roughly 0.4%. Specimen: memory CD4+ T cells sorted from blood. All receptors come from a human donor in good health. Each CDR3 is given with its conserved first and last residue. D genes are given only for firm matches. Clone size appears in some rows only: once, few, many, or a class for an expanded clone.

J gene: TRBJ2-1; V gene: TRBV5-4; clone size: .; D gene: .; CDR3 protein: CASSLVGRSGNEQFF; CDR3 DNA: TGTGCCAGCAGCTTGGTAGGAAGAAGCGGAAATGAGCAGTTCTTC
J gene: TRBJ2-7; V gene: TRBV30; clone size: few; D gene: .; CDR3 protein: CAWRRGLGSYEQYF; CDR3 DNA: TGTGCCTGGCGGAGGGGGCTTGGGTCCTACGAGCAGTACTTC
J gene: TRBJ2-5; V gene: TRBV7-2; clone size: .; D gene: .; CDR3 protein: CASSLRTEQETQYF; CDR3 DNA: TGTGCCAGCAGCCTAAGGACGGAACAAGAGACCCAGTACTTC
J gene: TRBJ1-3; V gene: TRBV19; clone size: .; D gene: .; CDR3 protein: CASSLQRGAGNTIYF; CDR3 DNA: TGTGCCAGTAGTCTACAACGGGGCGCGGGAAACACCATATATTTT
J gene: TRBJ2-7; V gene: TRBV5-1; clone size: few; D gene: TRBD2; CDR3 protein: CASSLGLATYEQYF; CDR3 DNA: TGCGCCAGCAGCTTGGGACTAGCGACATACGAGCAGTACTTC
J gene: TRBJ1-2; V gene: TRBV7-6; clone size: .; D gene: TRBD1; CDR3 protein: CASSPGQGGYGYTF; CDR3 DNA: TGTGCCAGCAGCCCCGGACAGGGCGGCTATGGCTACACCTTC
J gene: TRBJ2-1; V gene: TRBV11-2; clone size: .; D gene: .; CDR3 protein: CASSLVNRYNEQFF; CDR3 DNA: TGTGCCAGCAGCTTAGTCAACAGATACAATGAGCAGTTCTTC
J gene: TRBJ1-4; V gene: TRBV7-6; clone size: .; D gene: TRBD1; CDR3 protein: CASSQGAGEKLFF; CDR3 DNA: TGTGCCAGCAGCCAGGGGGCGGGGGAAAAACTGTTTTTT
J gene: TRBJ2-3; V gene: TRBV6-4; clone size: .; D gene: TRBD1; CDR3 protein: CASSELGQGSTDTQYF; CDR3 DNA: TGTGCCAGCAGTGAATTGGGACAGGGTAGTACAGATACGCAGTATTTT
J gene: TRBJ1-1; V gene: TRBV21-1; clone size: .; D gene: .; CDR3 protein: CVCRLGSPSEAFF; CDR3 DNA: TGTGTCTGCCGATTGGGCAGCCCGTCTGAAGCTTTCTTT
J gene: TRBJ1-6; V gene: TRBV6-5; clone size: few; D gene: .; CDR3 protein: CASSYSRDTYSPLHF; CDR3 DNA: TGTGCCAGCAGTTACTCGAGGGACACCTATTCACCCCTCCACTTT
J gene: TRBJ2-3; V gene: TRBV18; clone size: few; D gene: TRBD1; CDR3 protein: CASSPGQVGADTQYF; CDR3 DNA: TGTGCCAGCTCACCTGGACAGGTGGGGGCGGATACGCAGTATTTT
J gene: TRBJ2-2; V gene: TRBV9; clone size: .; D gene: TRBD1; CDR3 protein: CASSVYEGAHTGELFF; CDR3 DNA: TGTGCCAGCAGCGTTTACGAGGGGGCGCACACCGGGGAGCTGTTTTTT
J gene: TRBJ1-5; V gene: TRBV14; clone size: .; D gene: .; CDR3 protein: CASSQDWSQPQHF; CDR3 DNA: TGTGCCAGCAGCCAAGATTGGAGTCAGCCCCAGCATTTT
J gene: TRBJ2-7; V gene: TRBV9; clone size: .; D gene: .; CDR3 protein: CASSVEAGGTYEQYF; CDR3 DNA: TGTGCCAGCAGCGTAGAGGCAGGGGGGACCTACGAGCAGTACTTC
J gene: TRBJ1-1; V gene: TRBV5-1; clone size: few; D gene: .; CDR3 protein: CASSSEGLIEAFF; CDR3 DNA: TGCGCCAGCAGCTCAGAGGGGCTTATTGAAGCTTTCTTT
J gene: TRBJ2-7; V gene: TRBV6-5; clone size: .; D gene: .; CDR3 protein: CASSYSAGSSYEQYF; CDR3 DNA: TGTGCCAGCAGTTACTCGGCAGGTAGCTCCTACGAGCAGTACTTC
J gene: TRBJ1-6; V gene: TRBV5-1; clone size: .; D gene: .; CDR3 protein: CASSLNRVDSPLHF; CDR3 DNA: TGCGCCAGCAGCTTGAACCGGGTAGACTCACCCCTCCACTTT
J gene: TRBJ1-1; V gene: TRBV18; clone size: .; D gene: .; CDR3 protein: CASSPRKGFTEAFF; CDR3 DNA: TGTGCCAGCTCACCACGCAAGGGGTTCACTGAAGCTTTCTTT
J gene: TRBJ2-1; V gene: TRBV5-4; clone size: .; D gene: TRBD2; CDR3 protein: CASSLIAGGHNEQFF; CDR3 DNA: TGTGCCAGCAGCTTAATCGCGGGGGGGCACAATGAGCAGTTCTTC
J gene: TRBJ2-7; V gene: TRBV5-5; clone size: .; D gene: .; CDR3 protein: CASSLVPGAPGYEQYF; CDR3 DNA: TGTGCCAGCAGCTTGGTTCCGGGTGCCCCTGGCTACGAGCAGTACTTC
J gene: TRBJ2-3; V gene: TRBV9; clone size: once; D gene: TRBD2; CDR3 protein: CASSVGASGLSDTQYF; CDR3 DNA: TGTGCCAGCAGCGTAGGGGCTAGCGGGCTCTCAGATACGCAGTATTTT
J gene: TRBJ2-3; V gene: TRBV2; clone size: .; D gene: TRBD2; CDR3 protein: CASSAPGLAGPDTQYF; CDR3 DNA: TGTGCCAGCAGCGCTCCGGGACTAGCGGGGCCAGATACGCAGTATTTT
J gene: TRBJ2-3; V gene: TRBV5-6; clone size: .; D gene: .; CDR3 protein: CASSLSGPTDTQYF; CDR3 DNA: TGTGCCAGCAGCCTTAGCGGACCCACAGATACGCAGTATTTT
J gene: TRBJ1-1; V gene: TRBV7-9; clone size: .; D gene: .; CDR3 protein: CASSRNSWEVAFF; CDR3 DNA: TGTGCCAGCAGCCGAAATTCCTGGGAGGTGGCTTTCTTT
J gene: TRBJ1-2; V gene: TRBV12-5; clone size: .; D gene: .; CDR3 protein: CASGLMVGRGFNYGYTF; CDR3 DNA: TGTGCTAGTGGTTTGATGGTCGGCAGGGGATTTAACTATGGCTACACCTTC
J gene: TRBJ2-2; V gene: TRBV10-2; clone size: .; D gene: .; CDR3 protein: CASSATGGPPTGELFF; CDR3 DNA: TGCGCCAGCAGTGCCACGGGGGGCCCCCCCACCGGGGAGCTGTTTTTT
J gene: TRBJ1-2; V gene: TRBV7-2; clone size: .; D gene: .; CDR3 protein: CASSLFPGNYGYTF; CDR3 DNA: TGTGCCAGCAGCTTATTCCCGGGGAACTATGGCTACACCTTC
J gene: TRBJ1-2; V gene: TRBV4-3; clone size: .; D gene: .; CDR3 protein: CASSQDPTESRGGYTF; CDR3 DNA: TGCGCCAGCAGCCAAGATCCTACGGAGAGTAGAGGGGGCTACACCTTC
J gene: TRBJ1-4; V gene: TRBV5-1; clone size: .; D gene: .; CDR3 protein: CASSPIIPPEKLFF; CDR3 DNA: TGCGCCAGCAGCCCTATTATTCCCCCGGAAAAACTGTTTTTT
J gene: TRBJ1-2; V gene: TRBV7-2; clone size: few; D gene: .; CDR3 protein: CASSLSTGQDGYTF; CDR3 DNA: TGTGCCAGCAGCTTAAGTACAGGGCAGGATGGCTACACCTTC
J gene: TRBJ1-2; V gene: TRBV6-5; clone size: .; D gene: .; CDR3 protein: CASMGPHGYTF; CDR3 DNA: TGTGCCAGCATGGGCCCACATGGCTACACCTTC
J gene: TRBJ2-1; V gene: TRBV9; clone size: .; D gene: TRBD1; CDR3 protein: CASSVGTVTANEQFF; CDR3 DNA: TGTGCCAGCAGCGTCGGGACAGTTACCGCTAATGAGCAGTTCTTC
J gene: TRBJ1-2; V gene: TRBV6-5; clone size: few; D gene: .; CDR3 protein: CASSYGRRGYTF; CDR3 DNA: TGTGCCAGCAGTTACGGGCGAAGGGGCTACACCTTC